The source of this TCR beta chain is a study of blood T cells in healthy people across ages (dated by TCRdb to the mid-2010s). About the investigation overall: In model experiments, template switching captured about one uniquely barcoded TCR beta cDNA molecule for every two T cells. Using deep sequencing normalized with unique cDNA molecular identifiers, the study measured how TCR beta repertoire diversity changes with age. The donors were split into four age groups: young (average around 17 years), middle-aged (around 40), aged (more than 55) and long-lived (more than 80). To avoid experimental bias, donors of different ages were spread randomly across the sequencing lanes. For two donors (one aged 18 to 30 and one aged 80 or older), the study analyzed two additional independent replicas of 1 million unique cDNA reads from the same blood draw.

The V end loses 6 bases and the J end loses 1 base, and a stretch of 16 bases separates them. Counted from cysteine to phenylalanine, this CDR3 has 15 amino acids. Of all the DNA, just the CDR3 is kept, 45 bases in frame from base 1. Library generation was performed with 5' RACE. Sequencing used an Illumina HiSeq 2500. A second roughly 7 to 11 cycle PCR used a sample-barcoded 5' primer and a J-beta primer mix. A unique molecular identifier was introduced onto each TCR beta cDNA molecule by a template-switch 5' adaptor carrying 12 random nucleotides. Each sample yielded at least 3 million CDR3-containing paired-end reads. First-strand cDNA was synthesized from all RNA with the Mint cDNA synthesis kit, primed by a TRBC-specific oligonucleotide. All cDNA was treated with uracil-DNA glycosylase and then went through a first 18-cycle PCR with the universal primers M1SS and BC2_uni_R. Per the original workflow: Normalization of each sample was performed by random selection of 1 million high-quality reads, each carrying a distinct molecular identifier. Reads with shared molecular identifiers were discarded instead of being binned into consensus sequences. MiTCR, with a Q25 quality threshold and the strictest error-elimination algorithm, was used for CDR3 identification, clonotype clustering and error correction. A nonparametric unseen species model with Euler transformation was used to estimate a lower bound on total TCR beta diversity. The public reads were run again by TCRdb, first through fastp at Q25 and then through MiXCR, and only productive beta chains were kept. When rows share a CDR3 protein, they turn into one entry using the most common DNA and genes. TCRdb's processing, not the study's, gives the V and J calls here. A total of hundreds of thousands of distinct CDR3 sequences appear in this sample, 25% to 35% of them only once. Of the sample, around 16% falls within the top ten clones.

The roughly 37 donors, aged about 6 to 95 years, were systemically healthy Caucasian individuals from Russia. About 10 milliliters of peripheral blood were drawn from each donor into EDTA-treated Vacutainer tubes. Ficoll-Paque density-gradient centrifugation was used to isolate PBMCs, with at least 7 million per sample. Total RNA, at least 6 micrograms per sample, was extracted from PBMCs with Trizol reagent. The percentages of naive CD45RAhigh/CD27high T cells were determined by flow cytometry on a PBMC aliquot from every donor. This clonotype came up many times. This clone's antigen is unknown. Per-nucleotide qualities are absent, and no much larger clonotype sits a single base away. What the authors observed across the whole study: Observed TCR beta diversity per million T cells fell roughly linearly with age, and a significant reduction was already apparent by age around 36. The CMV infection status of donors was not known, potentially confounding age-related changes in expanded clonotypes. Observed TCR beta diversity correlated strongly with the percentage of naive T cells measured by flow cytometry. Because profiling used bulk unsorted PBMCs, naive and antigen-experienced compartments could not be compared conclusively. Compared with the aged group, the long-lived group had more naive CD4+ T cells, fewer expanded clones and increased TCR diversity, suggesting age selection. Estimates of total diversity based on one million sequenced T cells were considered lower bounds and underestimates.

Sequencing was performed on blood. The receptor's source is an elderly woman in good health. The rearrangement joined TRBV12-3 or TRBV12-4 to TRBJ2-7, and possibly TRBD1, on 6 matching bases. The DNA sequence follows: TGTGCCAGCAGCCCCACCGGGACACTTTCCTACGAGCAGTACTTC. This encodes CASSPTGTLSYEQYF.